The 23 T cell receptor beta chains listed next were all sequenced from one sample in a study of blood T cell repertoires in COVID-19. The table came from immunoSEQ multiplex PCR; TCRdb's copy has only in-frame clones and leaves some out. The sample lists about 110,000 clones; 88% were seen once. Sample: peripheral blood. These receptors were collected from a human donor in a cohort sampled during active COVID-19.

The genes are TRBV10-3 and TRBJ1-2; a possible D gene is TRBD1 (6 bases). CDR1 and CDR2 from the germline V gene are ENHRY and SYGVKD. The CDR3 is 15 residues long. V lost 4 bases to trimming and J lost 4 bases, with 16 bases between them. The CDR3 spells CAISGGSRGGYGYTF. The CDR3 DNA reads TGTGCCATCAGTGGAGGGTCCAGGGGTGGCTATGGCTACACCTTC.

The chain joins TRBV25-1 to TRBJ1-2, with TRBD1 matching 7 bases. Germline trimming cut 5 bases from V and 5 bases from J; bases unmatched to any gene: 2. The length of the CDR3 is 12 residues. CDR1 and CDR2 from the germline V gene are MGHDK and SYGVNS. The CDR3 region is CASSSGGYGYTF. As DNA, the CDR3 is TGTGCCAGCAGTTCAGGGGGTTATGGCTACACCTTC.

The CDR3 is CASSPAPGFALYGYTF. The CDR3 DNA is TGTGCCAGCAGCCCTGCCCCAGGTTTCGCCTTGTATGGCTACACCTTC. The gene calls are TRBV5-4 and TRBJ1-2; D gene uncertain. V was pared by 4 bases and J by 5 bases, with 21 bases between. The CDR3 length is 16 residues. The germline CDR1 and CDR2 sequences are SGHNT and YYREEE (reference sequence).

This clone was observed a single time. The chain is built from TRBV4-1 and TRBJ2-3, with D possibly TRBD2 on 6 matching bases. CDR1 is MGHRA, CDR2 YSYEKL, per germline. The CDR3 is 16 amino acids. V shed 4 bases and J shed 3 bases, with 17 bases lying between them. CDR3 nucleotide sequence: TGCGCCAGCAGCCTCGTTTTGGCGGGACGGACAGATACGCAGTATTTT. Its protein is CASSLVLAGRTDTQYF.

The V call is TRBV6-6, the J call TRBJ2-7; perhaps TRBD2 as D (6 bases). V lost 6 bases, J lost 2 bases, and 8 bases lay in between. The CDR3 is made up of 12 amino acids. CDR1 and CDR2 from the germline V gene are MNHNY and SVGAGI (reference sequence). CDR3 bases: TGTGCCAGCAGCGGACTAACCTACGAGCAGTACTTC. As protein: CASSGLTYEQYF.

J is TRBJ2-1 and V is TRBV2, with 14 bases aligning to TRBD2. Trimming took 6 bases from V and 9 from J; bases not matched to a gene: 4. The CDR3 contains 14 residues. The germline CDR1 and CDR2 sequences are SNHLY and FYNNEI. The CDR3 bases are TGTGCCAGCAGCGGACTAGCGGGAGGCGCTGAGCAGTTCTTC. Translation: CASSGLAGGAEQFF.

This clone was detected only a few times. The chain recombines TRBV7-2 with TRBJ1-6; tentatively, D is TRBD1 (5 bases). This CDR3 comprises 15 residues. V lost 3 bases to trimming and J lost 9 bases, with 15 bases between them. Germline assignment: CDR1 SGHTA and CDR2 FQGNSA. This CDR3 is CASSLLTDSISPLHF. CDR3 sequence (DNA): TGTGCCAGCAGCTTGTTGACAGATTCTATTTCACCCCTCCACTTT.

CDR3 in amino acids: CASSYFGGARNTEAFF. CDR3 sequence (DNA): TGTGCCAGCAGTTACTTCGGGGGAGCGAGGAACACTGAAGCTTTCTTT. The chain uses TRBV6-2 or TRBV6-3 and TRBJ1-1; weak D call: TRBD1 (5 bases). The CDR3 is 16 amino acids. CDR1 is MNHEY and CDR2 is SVGEGT in the germline V gene. V was cut by 1 base and J by 1 base, with 13 bases left in between.

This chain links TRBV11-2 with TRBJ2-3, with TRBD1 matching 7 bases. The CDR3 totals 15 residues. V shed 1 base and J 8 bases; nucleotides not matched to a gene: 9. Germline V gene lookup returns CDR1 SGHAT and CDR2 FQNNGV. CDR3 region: CASSLAAGQAATQYF. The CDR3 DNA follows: TGTGCCAGCAGCTTAGCCGCAGGACAGGCAGCTACGCAGTATTTT.

CDR3 residues: CASSREQGPNTEAFF. In DNA form, the CDR3 reads TGTGCCAGCAGCCGAGAACAGGGACCGAACACTGAAGCTTTCTTT. The chain recombines TRBV14 with TRBJ1-1, with a tentative D call TRBD1 (6 bases). CDR1 is SGHDN, CDR2 FVKESK, per germline. The length of the CDR3 is 15 residues. Trimming removed 4 bases at V and 1 base at J, with 13 bases between.

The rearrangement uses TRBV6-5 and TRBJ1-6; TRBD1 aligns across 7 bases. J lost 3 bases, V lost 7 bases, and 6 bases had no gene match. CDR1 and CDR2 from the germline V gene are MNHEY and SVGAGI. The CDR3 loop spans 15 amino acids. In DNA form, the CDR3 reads TGTGCCAGCAATCAGGGACAGAACTATAATTCACCCCTCCACTTT. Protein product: CASNQGQNYNSPLHF.

CDR3: CASSEQRRDIQYF. The DNA of the CDR3 is TGTGCCAGCAGTGAACAACGGCGGGACATTCAGTACTTC. The gene calls are TRBV6-1 and TRBJ2-4, with D possibly matching TRBD2 (5 bases). The CDR3 is made up of 13 amino acids. CDR1 is MNHNS and CDR2 is SASEGT in the germline V gene. V dropped 2 bases and J dropped 8 bases, with 10 bases sitting between them.

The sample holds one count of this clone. The CDR3 region is CGLPGTGDNEQFF. The DNA for the CDR3 is TGTGGCCTACCAGGGACAGGGGACAATGAGCAGTTCTTC. The chain carries TRBV2 and TRBJ2-1; 10 positions agree with TRBD1. The CDR3 is 13 amino acids. Germline V gene data show CDR1 as SNHLY and CDR2 as FYNNEI.

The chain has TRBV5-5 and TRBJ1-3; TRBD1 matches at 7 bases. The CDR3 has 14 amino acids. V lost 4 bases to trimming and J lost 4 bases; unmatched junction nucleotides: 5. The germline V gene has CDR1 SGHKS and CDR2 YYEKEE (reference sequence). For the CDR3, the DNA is TGTGCCAGCAGCCAGACAGGGCGCGGAAACACCATATATTTT. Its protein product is CASSQTGRGNTIYF.

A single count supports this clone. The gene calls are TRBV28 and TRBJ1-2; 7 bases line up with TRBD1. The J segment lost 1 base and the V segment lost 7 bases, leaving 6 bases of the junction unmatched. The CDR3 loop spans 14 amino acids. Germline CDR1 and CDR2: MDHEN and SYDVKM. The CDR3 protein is CASKEGALNYGYTF. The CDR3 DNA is TGTGCCAGCAAAGAGGGGGCTCTTAACTATGGCTACACCTTC.

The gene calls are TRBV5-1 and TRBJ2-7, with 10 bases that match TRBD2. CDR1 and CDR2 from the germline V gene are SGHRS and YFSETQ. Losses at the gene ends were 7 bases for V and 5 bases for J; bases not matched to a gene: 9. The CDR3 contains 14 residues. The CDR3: CASRASGGAHEQYF. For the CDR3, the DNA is TGCGCCAGCCGCGCGAGCGGGGGGGCCCACGAGCAGTACTTC.

This chain's CDR3 is CASSTPGTGGRDEQYF. Here the CDR3 DNA reads TGTGCCAGCAGTACGCCCGGGACAGGGGGTAGAGACGAGCAGTACTTC. V gene TRBV27 combines with J gene TRBJ2-7, with 11 positions matching TRBD1. J gave up 5 bases and V 5 bases, and 11 bases lay outside the gene matches. The CDR3 length is 16 residues. From germline, CDR1 is MNHEY and CDR2 SMNVEV (reference sequence).

The chain's CDR3 is CASSYTTGSIPYEQYF. In nucleotides, the CDR3 is TGTGCCAGCAGCTACACGACAGGGAGCATTCCCTACGAGCAGTACTTC. This chain joins TRBV11-2 and TRBJ2-7; 7 positions match TRBD1. The V and J ends lost 4 bases and 2 bases, in that order; junction bases with no gene match: 11. The CDR3 runs to 16 residues. Germline V gives CDR1 SGHAT, CDR2 FQNNGV.

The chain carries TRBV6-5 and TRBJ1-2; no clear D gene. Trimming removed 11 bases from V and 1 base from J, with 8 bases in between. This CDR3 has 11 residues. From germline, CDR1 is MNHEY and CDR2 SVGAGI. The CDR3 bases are TGTGCCGCCGAACTTAACTATGGCTACACCTTC. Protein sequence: CAAELNYGYTF.

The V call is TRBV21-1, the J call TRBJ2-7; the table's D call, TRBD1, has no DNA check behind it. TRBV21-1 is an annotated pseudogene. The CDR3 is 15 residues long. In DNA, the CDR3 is TGTGCCAGCAGCCAGAGGTGGCAGGGAACCTACGAGCAGTACTTC. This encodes CASSQRWQGTYEQYF.

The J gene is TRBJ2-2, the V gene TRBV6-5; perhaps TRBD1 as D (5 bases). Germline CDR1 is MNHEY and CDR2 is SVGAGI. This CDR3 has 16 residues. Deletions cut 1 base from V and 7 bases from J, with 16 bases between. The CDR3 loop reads CASSYFSPQGIGELFF. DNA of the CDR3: TGTGCCAGCAGTTACTTTTCCCCCCAGGGTATCGGGGAGCTGTTTTTT.

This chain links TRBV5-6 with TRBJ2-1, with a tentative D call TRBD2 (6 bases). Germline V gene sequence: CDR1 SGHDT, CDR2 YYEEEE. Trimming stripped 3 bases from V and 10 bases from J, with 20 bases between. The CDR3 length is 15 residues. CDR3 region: CASSWGTGLLWEQFF. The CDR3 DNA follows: TGTGCCAGCAGCTGGGGGACGGGACTGCTTTGGGAGCAGTTCTTC.

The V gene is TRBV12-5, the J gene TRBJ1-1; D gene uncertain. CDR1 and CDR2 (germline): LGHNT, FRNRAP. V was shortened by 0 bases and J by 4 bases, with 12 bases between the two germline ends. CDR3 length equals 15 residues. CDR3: CASGLVGGLSTEAFF. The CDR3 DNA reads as TGTGCTAGTGGTTTGGTGGGAGGGTTAAGCACTGAAGCTTTCTTT.